This T cell receptor beta chain came from a study of cytomegalovirus exposure and HLA in healthy donors. The study ran its PCR with 60 Vbeta and 13 Jbeta primers. Using immunoSEQ multiplex PCR, the repertoire was profiled, and TCRdb retains in-frame clones only, with some absent. The table has around 110,000 clones, under 70% seen once. Study outcomes and limitations: Reported performance of the classifier showed diagnosis of cytomegalovirus status with high specificity and sensitivity.

This cohort consisted of healthy bone marrow donors. The CDR3 is 13 residues long. Germline V gene data show CDR1 as SGHAT and CDR2 as FQNNGV. The germline V and J ends were trimmed by 5 bases and 5 bases, with 11 bases remaining between them. Note on this clone: Its cognate antigen is unknown.

The TCR originated in a man aged 18 to 30 in good health and CMV-seronegative. The chain combines TRBV11-2 with TRBJ2-3, with no clear D. The source material was PBMCs. The chain's CDR3 is CASSPRPGDTQYF. The CDR3 bases are TGTGCCAGCAGCCCAAGACCGGGAGATACGCAGTATTTT.